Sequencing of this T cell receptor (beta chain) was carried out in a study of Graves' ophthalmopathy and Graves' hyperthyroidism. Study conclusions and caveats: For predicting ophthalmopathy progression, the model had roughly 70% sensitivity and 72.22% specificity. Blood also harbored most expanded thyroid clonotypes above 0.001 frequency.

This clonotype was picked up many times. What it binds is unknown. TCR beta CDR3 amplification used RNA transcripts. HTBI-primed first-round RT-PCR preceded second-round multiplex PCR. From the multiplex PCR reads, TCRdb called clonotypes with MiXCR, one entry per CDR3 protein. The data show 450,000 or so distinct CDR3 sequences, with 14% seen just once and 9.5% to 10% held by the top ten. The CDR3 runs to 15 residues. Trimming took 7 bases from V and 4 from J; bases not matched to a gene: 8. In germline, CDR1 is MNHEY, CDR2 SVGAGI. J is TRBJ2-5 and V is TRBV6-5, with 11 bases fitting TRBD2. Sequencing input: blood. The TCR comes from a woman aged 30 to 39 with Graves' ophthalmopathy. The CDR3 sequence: CASTRGLAGGETQYF. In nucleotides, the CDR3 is TGTGCCAGCACCCGAGGGCTAGCGGGAGGAGAGACCCAGTACTTC.